This T cell receptor beta chain emerged from a study of long-term antiretroviral therapy in people with HIV. Of note for this clone: No antigen is known for it.

Study-wide results and caveats: Increased diversity was seen after ART, yet it remained lower than in transplant donor controls.

CDR1 and CDR2 from the germline V gene are SGDLS and YYNGEE. The CDR3 runs 15 residues. V lost 4 bases and J 3 bases, leaving 17 bases between the germline ends. Investigators performed immunoSEQ version v3.0 at survey level. Clones were sequenced by immunoSEQ multiplex PCR, and TCRdb holds only the in-frame ones, with some missing. The table includes approximately 8,900 clones, 65% to 85% detected once. The V call is TRBV9, the J call TRBJ2-7; D might be TRBD2 (6 bases). Sequencing was performed on unsorted PBMCs, taken 0.4 years before starting antiretroviral therapy. The sequence was collected from a man under 40 with HIV. CDR3 DNA sequence: TGTGCCAGCAGCCCCGGACAAACGGGACTCTACGAGCAGTACTTC. This sequence encodes CASSPGQTGLYEQYF.